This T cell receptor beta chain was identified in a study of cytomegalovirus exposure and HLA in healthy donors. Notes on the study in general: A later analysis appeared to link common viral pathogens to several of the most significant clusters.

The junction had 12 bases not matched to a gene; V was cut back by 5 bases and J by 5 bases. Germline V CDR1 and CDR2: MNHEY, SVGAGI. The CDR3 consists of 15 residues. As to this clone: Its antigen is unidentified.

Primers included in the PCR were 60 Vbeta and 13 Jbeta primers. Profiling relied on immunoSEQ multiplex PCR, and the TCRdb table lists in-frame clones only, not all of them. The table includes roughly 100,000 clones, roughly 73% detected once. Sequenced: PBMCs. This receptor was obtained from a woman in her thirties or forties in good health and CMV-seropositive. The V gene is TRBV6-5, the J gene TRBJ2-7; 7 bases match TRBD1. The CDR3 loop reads CASSPPGTVPHEQYF. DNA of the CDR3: TGTGCCAGCAGTCCACCCGGGACAGTTCCCCACGAGCAGTACTTC.